Below are 6 T cell receptor beta chains sequenced from a single sample in a study of OX40 agonist ivuxolimab in advanced cancers. TCRdb's copy holds only in-frame clones and misses some; the assay was immunoSEQ multiplex PCR. Here the sample spans about 79,000 clones, 91% being singletons. This material consisted of CD4+ or CD8+ T cells sorted from blood, taken in a trial of the OX40 agonist ivuxolimab. The origin of the receptors is an adult with an advanced solid tumor such as melanoma, head and neck, liver or kidney cancer.

V usage is TRBV28 and J usage is TRBJ2-2; D may match TRBD1 or TRBD2 (5 bases each). The V end lost 7 bases, the J end lost 1 base, and 10 bases lay between the germline ends. The CDR3 is 14 residues long. Germline loops: CDR1 MDHEN, CDR2 SYDVKM. CDR3 residues: CASKVRGNTGELFF. CDR3 bases: TGTGCCAGCAAAGTGAGGGGGAACACCGGGGAGCTGTTTTTT.

The chain is built from TRBV7-2 and TRBJ1-2, with D unresolved. The germline V gene has CDR1 SGHTA and CDR2 FQGNSA. V was shortened by 1 base and J by 0 bases, with 9 bases between the two germline ends. This CDR3 spans 15 amino acids. The CDR3, as DNA: TGTGCCAGCAGCTTAGTCCCAGATCCTAACTATGGCTACACCTTC. This gives the protein CASSLVPDPNYGYTF.

The gene calls are TRBV5-4 and TRBJ2-1, with D unresolved. The CDR3 runs to 13 residues. V lost 0 bases, J lost 10 bases, and 11 bases lay in between. Germline V lookup: CDR1 SGHNT, CDR2 YYREEE (reference sequence). The CDR3 region is CASSLGLDGEQFF. For the CDR3, the DNA is TGTGCCAGCAGCTTGGGTTTGGATGGGGAGCAGTTCTTC.

The J gene is TRBJ1-1, the V gene TRBV18; no definite D call. Germline CDR1 is KGHSH and CDR2 is LQKENI. This CDR3 is built from 14 residues. V was pared by 4 bases and J by 4 bases, with 13 bases between. The CDR3 reads CASSLTQQPTEAFF. The DNA for the CDR3 is TGTGCCAGCTCACTGACACAGCAACCCACTGAAGCTTTCTTT. Together with reference TRBV18 and TRBJ1-1, the CDR3 gives the full variable domain: NAGVMQNPRHLVRRRGQEARLRCSPMKGHSHVYWYRQLPEEGLKFMVYLQKENIIDESGMPKERFSAEFPKEGPSILRIQQVVRGDSAAYFCASSLTQQPTEAFFGQGTRLTVV.

This chain joins TRBV28 and TRBJ2-5, with unresolved D. Germline V gives CDR1 MDHEN, CDR2 SYDVKM. With 6 bases removed from V and 1 base from J, the gap between germline ends came to 15 bases. This CDR3 has 15 amino acids. CDR3 in amino acids: CASSPPTSIQETQYF. CDR3 nucleotide sequence: TGTGCCAGCAGCCCCCCGACTTCAATCCAAGAGACCCAGTACTTC.

V is TRBV10-3 and J is TRBJ2-7; maybe TRBD1 (5 bases). Looked up from germline, CDR1 is ENHRY and CDR2 is SYGVKD. The CDR3 spans 15 residues. Trimming pared 6 bases from V and 0 bases from J, leaving 15 bases between. The CDR3 here is CAIRPDTTSSYEQYF. The CDR3 nucleotides are TGTGCCATCAGGCCGGACACAACCTCCTCCTACGAGCAGTACTTC.